The 21 T cell receptor beta chains given below trace back to one sample, sequenced in a study of blood T cell repertoires in COVID-19. Clones were read by immunoSEQ multiplex PCR, and TCRdb kept only the in-frame ones, dropping some. The table records more than 200,000 clones, around nine tenths of them present only once. The specimen was peripheral blood. The receptor source for this set is a man aged 18-30 years with active or convalescent COVID-19.

The chain employs TRBV5-6 and TRBJ2-1, with a weak D call TRBD2 (6 bases). CDR1 is SGHDT and CDR2 is YYEEEE in the germline V gene. The CDR3 extends over 13 amino acids. The ends were cut back, 0 bases at V and 10 bases at J, with 11 bases in the middle. DNA for the CDR3: TGTGCCAGCAGCTTGGCAAACGGGGGAGAGCAGTTCTTC. Translating it yields CASSLANGGEQFF.

The V gene is TRBV27, the J gene TRBJ2-2, with D possibly TRBD1 on 6 matching bases. V lost 2 bases, J lost 8 bases, and 12 bases lay in between. CDR1 is MNHEY, CDR2 SMNVEV, per germline (reference sequence). The CDR3 covers 14 residues. Here the CDR3 DNA reads TGTGCCAGCAGTTTAGCAGGGGATTTTGGGGAGCTGTTTTTT. Amino acids: CASSLAGDFGELFF.

The chain is built from TRBV5-4 and TRBJ2-7; a weak D match, TRBD2 (5 bases). The CDR3 consists of 13 residues. Germline V gives CDR1 SGHNT, CDR2 YYREEE (reference sequence). V was pared by 4 bases and J by 2 bases, with 10 bases between. CDR3 DNA: TGTGCCAGCAGCCGGACTGACACCTACGAGCAGTACTTC. This sequence encodes CASSRTDTYEQYF. The variable domain in full, completed from reference TRBV5-4 and TRBJ2-7, reads ETGVTQSPTHLIKTRGQQVTLRCSSQSGHNTVSWYQQALGQGPQFIFQYYREEENGRGNFPPRFSGLQFPNYSSELNVNALELDDSALYLCASSRTDTYEQYFGPGTRLTVT.

This chain uses TRBV25-1 with TRBJ2-7; TRBD1 matches at 7 bases. V trimming: 4 bases; J trimming: 3 bases; junction bases outside the gene matches: 3. The CDR3 sequence is 13 residues long. The germline CDR1 and CDR2 sequences are MGHDK and SYGVNS. The CDR3 loop reads CASSGRQGYEQYF. The DNA of the CDR3 is TGTGCCAGCAGTGGAAGACAGGGCTACGAGCAGTACTTC.

The chain couples TRBV28 to TRBJ1-1; possibly TRBD1 for D (6 bases). With 8 bases removed from V and 0 bases from J, the gap between germline ends came to 13 bases. The CDR3 is 14 amino acids. The germline V gene has CDR1 MDHEN and CDR2 SYDVKM. CDR3 region: CASGSGALNTEAFF. In DNA, the CDR3 is TGTGCCAGCGGATCAGGGGCCCTGAACACTGAAGCTTTCTTT. Based on the CDR3 plus reference TRBV28 and TRBJ1-1, the full variable domain is DVKVTQSSRYLVKRTGEKVFLECVQDMDHENMFWYRQDPGLGLRLIYFSYDVKMKEKGDIPEGYSVSREKKERFSLILESASTNQTSMYLCASGSGALNTEAFFGQGTRLTVV.

The chain joins TRBV19 to TRBJ2-7, with D perhaps matching TRBD2 (6 bases). The CDR3 sequence is 13 residues long. CDR1 and CDR2 (germline): LNHDA, SQIVND (reference sequence). Between the trimmed V and J ends, which lost 5 bases and 7 bases, there was a span of 15 bases. The CDR3 loop is CASSSQTRTEQYF. The CDR3 region has the DNA TGTGCCAGTAGTTCCCAGACTAGAACTGAGCAGTACTTC.

This rearrangement joins TRBV6-2 or TRBV6-3 to TRBJ1-5, with 7 bases matching TRBD1. There are 14 residues in the CDR3. The germline V gene has CDR1 MNHEY and CDR2 SVGEGT. With V trimmed by 2 bases and J by 9 bases, 7 bases remained unmatched. Written as DNA, the CDR3 is TGTGCCAGCAGTTACGCTCAGGGGGTAGGGCCCCAGCATTTT. Translated, it gives CASSYAQGVGPQHF.

V gene TRBV5-1 combines with J gene TRBJ2-3; D uncertain. There are 12 residues in the CDR3. CDR1 and CDR2 (germline): SGHRS, YFSETQ. V gave up 4 bases and J gave up 7 bases, with 10 bases separating them. Here the CDR3 DNA reads TGCGCCAGCAGCCCCGAGGCGTATACGCAGTATTTT. It is translated as CASSPEAYTQYF.

This clone showed up just once. The chain joins TRBV28 to TRBJ1-4; D ambiguous. The CDR3 has 11 amino acids. The germline gives CDR1 MDHEN, CDR2 SYDVKM. Trimming left V 3 bases short and J 8 bases short, with 4 bases between. The DNA of the CDR3 is TGTGCCAGCAGTTTTTTAGAAAAACTGTTTTTT. Translation: CASSFLEKLFF.

The chain uses TRBV13 and TRBJ2-7; 8 bases match TRBD1. Germline V gives CDR1 PRHDT, CDR2 FYEKMQ (reference sequence). This CDR3 contains 15 residues. V lost 3 bases, J lost 7 bases, and 11 bases stayed unmatched. The DNA for the CDR3 is TGTGCCAGCAGCTTCAGAGACAGGGGCCCTTGGGAGCAGTACTTC. This encodes CASSFRDRGPWEQYF.

The chain employs TRBV6-1 and TRBJ2-1; D is possibly TRBD1 (5 bases). This CDR3 region has 13 residues. Trimming pared 2 bases from V and 8 bases from J, leaving 10 bases between. Per the germline V gene, CDR1 is MNHNS and CDR2 is SASEGT. The CDR3 protein is CASSEYRMDEQFF. The CDR3 DNA follows: TGTGCCAGCAGTGAATACAGGATGGATGAGCAGTTCTTC.

The V call is TRBV21-1, the J call TRBJ1-2; TRBD1 is the table's D call, not checked against the DNA. TRBV21-1 is a known pseudogene. This CDR3 contains 16 residues. As DNA, the CDR3 is TGTGCCAGCAGCAAAGCGCTTTGGGCAGGGGAGTATGGCTACACCTTC. Amino acid sequence: CASSKALWAGEYGYTF.

The chain carries TRBV5-4 and TRBJ2-5; 10 bases agree with TRBD2. Trimming removed 0 bases from V and 4 bases from J; junction bases left unmatched: 6. The V gene's germline CDR1 is SGHNT and CDR2 YYREEE (reference sequence). The CDR3 totals 16 residues. The CDR3 sequence is CASSLVPAGGLETQYF. As DNA, the CDR3 is TGTGCCAGCAGCTTGGTCCCAGCGGGGGGGCTAGAGACCCAGTACTTC.

The chain is built from TRBV27 and TRBJ2-1; TRBD1 might be the D (6 bases). The V gene lost 2 bases and the J gene lost 5 bases, with 13 bases spanning the gap. This CDR3 contains 15 residues. CDR1 and CDR2 (germline): MNHEY, SMNVEV (reference sequence). This CDR3 reads CASSLGSGVNNEQFF. DNA for the CDR3: TGTGCCAGCAGTTTAGGGTCAGGGGTAAACAATGAGCAGTTCTTC.

The chain couples TRBV5-1 to TRBJ1-4; D call uncertain. Per the germline V gene, CDR1 is SGHRS and CDR2 is YFSETQ. V was pared by 0 bases and J by 5 bases, with 11 bases between. This CDR3 has 15 residues. Written as DNA, the CDR3 is TGCGCCAGCAGCTTGGCTCTCAGAATAAATGAAAAACTGTTTTTT. Translated, it gives CASSLALRINEKLFF.

This sequence joins TRBV6-6 and TRBJ1-1, with TRBD1 matching 7 bases. The V segment lost 2 bases and the J segment 6 bases; nucleotides outside the gene matches: 0. CDR3 size: 12 residues. Germline V lookup: CDR1 MNHNY, CDR2 SVGAGI (reference sequence). In DNA form, the CDR3 reads TGTGCCAGCAGTTACGGACAGGCTGAAGCTTTCTTT. This codes for CASSYGQAEAFF.

J is TRBJ1-4 and V is TRBV18; D not certain. Germline V gene data show CDR1 as KGHSH and CDR2 as LQKENI. The CDR3 runs 16 residues. V was shortened by 2 bases and J by 0 bases, with 10 bases between the two germline ends. CDR3 loop: CASSPNGIATNEKLFF. The CDR3 DNA reads TGTGCCAGCTCACCAAACGGGATTGCAACTAATGAAAAACTGTTTTTT.

The rearrangement joins TRBV9 to TRBJ2-3; 12 bases are shared with TRBD2. Germline-derived CDR1 and CDR2 are SGDLS and YYNGEE. V trimming: 4 bases; J trimming: 4 bases; junction bases outside the gene matches: 7. The CDR3 is made up of 16 amino acids. The CDR3 loop reads CASSPPSGGGPDTQYF. The CDR3, as DNA: TGTGCCAGCAGCCCTCCTAGCGGGGGGGGCCCAGATACGCAGTATTTT.

This clone was detected only a few times. DNA of the CDR3: TGTGCCAGCAGCTCCTACGCGGGCGGCTACACCTTC. Amino acids: CASSSYAGGYTF. The chain joins TRBV5-4 to TRBJ1-2; D is undetermined. Trimming took off 3 bases at V and 8 bases at J, with 11 bases between the two ends. The CDR3 contains 12 residues. Germline-derived CDR1 and CDR2 are SGHNT and YYREEE (reference sequence).

This clone came up a few times. The genes are TRBV11-3 and TRBJ2-1; weak D call: TRBD2 (6 bases). CDR1 is SGHNT, CDR2 YENEEA, per germline. The CDR3 covers 15 residues. V was cut by 1 base and J by 8 bases, with 15 bases left in between. CDR3 in DNA: TGTGCCAGCAGCTTAGGTTTGCCTCAGCGGGATGAGCAGTTCTTC. This encodes CASSLGLPQRDEQFF.

The V and J genes are TRBV16 and TRBJ2-3; a weak D match, TRBD2 (5 bases). The V and J ends lost 1 base and 6 bases respectively, with 5 bases between them. This CDR3 is 12 amino acids long. Germline V lookup: CDR1 KGHSY, CDR2 FQNENV. CDR3 DNA sequence: TGTGCCAGCAGCCAATGGAGGGATACGCAGTATTTT. This codes for CASSQWRDTQYF. Complete variable domain (other parts from reference TRBV16 and TRBJ2-3): GEEVAQTPKHLVRGEGQKAKLYCAPIKGHSYVFWYQQVLKNEFKFLISFQNENVFDETGMPKERFSAKCLPNSPCSLEIQATKLEDSAVYFCASSQWRDTQYFGPGTRLTVL.